The 28 T cell receptor beta chains below all came from one sample that was sequenced in a study of a mutant IDH1 vaccine in newly diagnosed glioma. Measured with immunoSEQ multiplex PCR; TCRdb has only the in-frame clones, and not every one. The sample includes tens of thousands of clones, approximately 92% seen only once; the top ten take roughly 2.5%. Time point: baseline, week 1 (first vaccination visit). Treatment described: pre-vaccination baseline after standard-of-care therapy. The sequences come from PBMCs, collected from a glioma patient treated with radiotherapy, temozolomide or both. These TCRs come from a man aged 45-60 years with glioma.

The rearrangement uses TRBV6-1 and TRBJ2-7, with 12 positions matching TRBD2. V was pared by 6 bases and J by 3 bases, with 6 bases of the junction left unmatched. There are 15 residues in the CDR3. Germline CDR1 is MNHNS and CDR2 is SASEGT. The CDR3 reads CASSATSGGSYEQYF. The CDR3, as DNA: TGTGCCAGCAGCGCCACTAGCGGGGGGAGCTACGAGCAGTACTTC.

This clone was counted only a few times. The rearrangement uses TRBV4-1 and TRBJ2-7; 8 bases agree with TRBD1. Germline V gene lookup returns CDR1 MGHRA and CDR2 YSYEKL. The V gene end was trimmed by 4 bases and the J gene end by 2 bases; junction bases not matched to a gene: 7. The CDR3 is 15 residues long. The CDR3 DNA is TGCGCCAGCAGCCCCGTTGCGACAGGGGCCTACGAGCAGTACTTC. It yields the protein CASSPVATGAYEQYF.

The chain has TRBV30 and TRBJ1-3; D is unresolved. Germline V CDR1 and CDR2: GTSNPN, SVGIG (reference sequence). V was cut by 0 bases and J by 7 bases, with 10 bases left in between. The CDR3 loop spans 13 amino acids. The CDR3 sequence is CAWSVREGNTIYF. CDR3 nucleotide sequence: TGTGCCTGGAGTGTACGGGAGGGCAACACCATATATTTT.

This chain joins TRBV28 and TRBJ1-5, with 7 positions matching TRBD1. CDR3 size: 18 residues. Per the germline V gene, CDR1 is MDHEN and CDR2 is SYDVKM. The J segment lost 5 bases and the V segment lost 1 base, leaving 14 bases of the junction unmatched. CDR3 sequence: CASSLYLLPRGHDQPQHF. CDR3 bases: TGTGCCAGCAGTTTATACTTGCTCCCAAGGGGGCACGATCAGCCCCAGCATTTT.

V usage is TRBV4-3 and J usage is TRBJ2-1, with D perhaps TRBD1 (6 bases). This CDR3 comprises 15 residues. From germline, CDR1 is LGHNA and CDR2 YSLEER. V lost 0 bases and J 7 bases, leaving 13 bases between the germline ends. The CDR3 reads CASSQDRYRENEQFF. The CDR3 nucleotides read TGCGCCAGCAGCCAAGACCGGTACAGGGAGAATGAGCAGTTCTTC.

Worth noting for this clone: At one boundary the junction diverges from the germline segment, which might be a read error. V is TRBV28 and J is TRBJ1-5; D gene unclear. CDR1 is MDHEN and CDR2 is SYDVKM in the germline V gene. CDR3 length: 13 amino acids. This CDR3 is CAAVGNGNQPQHF. CDR3 DNA sequence: TGCGCCGCCGTGGGGAACGGCAATCAGCCCCAGCATTTT.

The V and J genes are TRBV27 and TRBJ1-1; 7 nucleotides align to TRBD1. There are 12 residues in the CDR3. The V and J ends lost 6 bases and 4 bases, in that order; junction bases with no gene match: 2. Germline loops: CDR1 MNHEY, CDR2 SMNVEV (reference sequence). CDR3 protein: CASRSGGTEAFF. The CDR3 nucleotides read TGTGCCAGCAGGTCAGGGGGCACTGAAGCTTTCTTT.

The chain joins TRBV7-9 to TRBJ2-1, with D perhaps given as TRBD1 or TRBD2 (6 bases each). V lost 0 bases and J 9 bases, leaving 18 bases between the germline ends. There are 16 residues in the CDR3. Germline CDR1 is SEHNR and CDR2 is FQNEAQ (reference sequence). Here the CDR3 reads CASSLAWGAGVLEQFF. In DNA, the CDR3 is TGTGCCAGCAGCTTAGCGTGGGGGGCTGGGGTCCTTGAGCAGTTCTTC.

This clone has just one count. This sequence joins TRBV19 and TRBJ2-4, with 11 bases lining up with TRBD1. There are 14 residues in the CDR3. The junction had 2 bases not matched to a gene; V was cut back by 4 bases and J by 6 bases. Per germline, CDR1 LNHDA and CDR2 SQIVND (reference sequence). The CDR3 coding sequence is TGTGCCAGTAGTACCGGGACAGGGGGAAACATTCAGTACTTC. Translation gives CASSTGTGGNIQYF.

This chain links TRBV5-1 with TRBJ2-3, with 8 bases matching TRBD1. CDR3 length: 14 residues. V gave up 0 bases and J gave up 3 bases; unmatched junction bases: 0. Germline V gene data show CDR1 as SGHRS and CDR2 as YFSETQ. CDR3 sequence reads: CASSLGTGTDTQYF. DNA for the CDR3: TGCGCCAGCAGCTTGGGGACAGGGACAGATACGCAGTATTTT. Full variable domain (rest looked up from reference TRBV5-1 and TRBJ2-3): KAGVTQTPRYLIKTRGQQVTLSCSPISGHRSVSWYQQTPGQGLQFLFEYFSETQRNKGNFPGRFSGRQFSNSRSEMNVSTLELGDSALYLCASSLGTGTDTQYFGPGTRLTVL.

V gene TRBV7-3 combines with J gene TRBJ1-1; 10 bases line up with TRBD1. The germline V gene has CDR1 SGHTA and CDR2 FQGTGA. This CDR3 is built from 15 residues. Trimming removed 0 bases from V and 6 bases from J; junction bases left unmatched: 4. The CDR3 is CASSLTSGTGAEAFF. In DNA form, the CDR3 reads TGTGCCAGCAGCTTAACGTCGGGGACAGGGGCTGAAGCTTTCTTT.

This chain joins TRBV14 and TRBJ2-7; TRBD2 might be the D (6 bases). V was clipped by 3 bases and J by 6 bases, with 18 bases between them. The germline CDR1 and CDR2 sequences are SGHDN and FVKESK. The CDR3 extends over 15 amino acids. CDR3 in DNA: TGTGCCAGCAGCCACGGGACTCCCGGGACTGGCGAGCAGTACTTC. Translated, it gives CASSHGTPGTGEQYF.

The gene calls are TRBV19 and TRBJ2-5; no firm D call. V was cut by 3 bases and J by 4 bases, with 9 bases left in between. This CDR3 spans 13 amino acids. From germline, CDR1 is LNHDA and CDR2 SQIVND (reference sequence). CDR3 bases: TGTGCCAGTAGTATCAAATTTACAGAGACCCAGTACTTC. The encoded protein is CASSIKFTETQYF. Full variable domain (outside the CDR3, taken from reference TRBV19 and TRBJ2-5): DGGITQSPKYLFRKEGQNVTLSCEQNLNHDAMYWYRQDPGQGLRLIYYSQIVNDFQKGDIAEGYSVSREKKESFPLTVTSAQKNPTAFYLCASSIKFTETQYFGPGTRLLVL.

This clone was seen a few times. The V call is TRBV19, the J call TRBJ1-6, with D perhaps TRBD1 (6 bases). V shed 6 bases and J shed 7 bases, with 13 bases lying between them. There are 14 residues in the CDR3. Germline CDR1 LNHDA, CDR2 SQIVND (reference sequence). CDR3 loop: CASSITGSNSPLHF. The CDR3 nucleotides read TGTGCCAGTAGCATTACAGGGAGCAATTCACCCCTCCACTTT. Variable domain in full (rest from reference TRBV19 and TRBJ1-6): DGGITQSPKYLFRKEGQNVTLSCEQNLNHDAMYWYRQDPGQGLRLIYYSQIVNDFQKGDIAEGYSVSREKKESFPLTVTSAQKNPTAFYLCASSITGSNSPLHFGNGTRLTVT.

The chain joins TRBV30 to TRBJ2-7, with 9 bases that match TRBD2. Looked up from germline, CDR1 is GTSNPN and CDR2 is SVGIG (reference sequence). Trimming cost V 6 bases and J 7 bases; bases outside gene matches: 13. This CDR3 contains 14 residues. The CDR3: CACPWGAGGSEQYF. The CDR3, as DNA: TGTGCCTGCCCCTGGGGCGCGGGAGGGAGTGAGCAGTACTTC.

In DNA, the CDR3 is TGCGCCAGCAGCTTGAGGTTCTCGGGACTAGCGGGAGAGGGGACCCAGTACTTC. Its protein product is CASSLRFSGLAGEGTQYF. V and J are TRBV5-1 and TRBJ2-5, with 14 bases identical to TRBD2. The CDR3 is 18 amino acids. Per germline, CDR1 SGHRS and CDR2 YFSETQ. The junction had 12 bases not matched to a gene; V was cut back by 1 base and J by 7 bases.

By its share, this clone is medium-sized (0.01 to 0.1%). The rearrangement uses TRBV27 and TRBJ1-2, with TRBD1 as a possible D gene (6 bases). The germline V gene has CDR1 MNHEY and CDR2 SMNVEV (reference sequence). V was trimmed by 3 bases and J by 11 bases, leaving 22 bases between them. The CDR3 extends over 15 amino acids. The CDR3 sequence: CASSLDSGGQMGYTF. In DNA, the CDR3 is TGTGCCAGCAGTTTGGATAGCGGGGGGCAAATGGGTTACACCTTC.

This chain links TRBV30 with TRBJ1-2, with D possibly matching TRBD1 (5 bases). Trimming stripped 2 bases from V and 3 bases from J, with 10 bases between. This CDR3 region has 13 residues. Germline CDR1 is GTSNPN and CDR2 is SVGIG (reference sequence). Written as DNA, the CDR3 is TGTGCCTGGAGTTCAGGGCGTTACTATGGCTACACCTTC. Translated, it gives CAWSSGRYYGYTF.

V gene TRBV25-1 combines with J gene TRBJ1-1, with 8 bases matching TRBD1. Unmatched junction bases numbered 8, after V lost 6 bases and J lost 2 bases. This CDR3 spans 15 amino acids. CDR1 is MGHDK, CDR2 SYGVNS, per germline. The CDR3 bases are TGTGCCAGCAGAGACAGGGGAGCCAGCAACACTGAAGCTTTCTTT. Protein sequence: CASRDRGASNTEAFF.

The chain couples TRBV29-1 to TRBJ2-3; a weak D match, TRBD1 (5 bases). The germline V gene encodes CDR1 SQVTM and CDR2 ANQGSEA. V gave up 8 bases and J gave up 4 bases, with 19 bases separating them. This CDR3 has 14 amino acids. CDR3 protein: CSLGAVGMADTQYF. CDR3 bases: TGCAGCCTTGGGGCTGTGGGGATGGCAGATACGCAGTATTTT.

The rearrangement joins TRBV30 to TRBJ1-5; D is unclear. The V end was cut by 5 bases, the J end by 0 bases, with 11 bases between. Germline loops: CDR1 GTSNPN, CDR2 SVGIG (reference sequence). The CDR3 has 14 amino acids. CDR3 loop: CAWQSRVSNQPQHF. The CDR3 DNA follows: TGTGCCTGGCAGTCTCGGGTTAGCAATCAGCCCCAGCATTTT. The complete variable domain, with remaining parts taken from reference TRBV30 and TRBJ1-5, reads SQTIHQWPATLVQPVGSPLSLECTVEGTSNPNLYWYRQAAGRGLQLLFYSVGIGQISSEVPQNLSASRPQDRQFILSSKKLLLSDSGFYLCAWQSRVSNQPQHFGDGTRLSIL.

The rearrangement links TRBV2 to TRBJ1-1; perhaps TRBD1 as D (5 bases). The CDR3 loop spans 14 amino acids. The V gene lost 6 bases and the J gene lost 1 base, with 12 bases spanning the gap. CDR1 and CDR2 (germline): SNHLY, FYNNEI. CDR3 coding DNA: TGTGCCAGCAGGCCGGGACGGAGGAACACTGAAGCTTTCTTT. Translating it yields CASRPGRRNTEAFF.

This chain joins TRBV27 and TRBJ1-2, with D perhaps matching TRBD1 (5 bases). V was clipped by 5 bases and J by 6 bases, with 25 bases between them. This CDR3 has 17 amino acids. Germline V gene lookup returns CDR1 MNHEY and CDR2 SMNVEV (reference sequence). DNA for the CDR3: TGTGCCAGCAGTCTACAGGCAGGTGCGATTACTTTAAATGGCTACACCTTC. This codes for CASSLQAGAITLNGYTF.

The CDR3 nucleotides are TGTGCCAGCAGCTCCGTGGGGGCAGGCGGGGCGTGGGGCTACACCTTC. The encoded protein is CASSSVGAGGAWGYTF. The chain is built from TRBV5-6 and TRBJ1-2, with D maybe TRBD1 (6 bases). Germline CDR1 SGHDT, CDR2 YYEEEE. CDR3 length equals 16 residues. The ends were cut back, 3 bases at V and 8 bases at J, with 23 bases in the middle.

This sequence joins TRBV6-1 and TRBJ2-7, with D perhaps being TRBD1 or TRBD2 (5 bases each). The germline gives CDR1 MNHNS, CDR2 SASEGT. The CDR3 extends over 13 amino acids. Trimming removed 5 bases at V and 9 bases at J, with 17 bases between. This CDR3 reads CASSLRDANGQYF. CDR3 bases: TGTGCCAGCAGTCTCAGGGACGCAAACGGGCAGTACTTC.

The chain joins TRBV5-1 to TRBJ2-7; TRBD1 agrees at 7 bases. Germline V gene sequence: CDR1 SGHRS, CDR2 YFSETQ. The CDR3 consists of 15 residues. V was pared by 0 bases and J by 1 base, with 4 bases of the junction left unmatched. The CDR3 nucleotides are TGCGCCAGCAGCTTGGAACCGGGACAGTCCTACGAGCAGTACTTC. Its protein is CASSLEPGQSYEQYF.

The chain joins TRBV29-1 to TRBJ1-2; D is unclear. The V end was cut by 5 bases, the J end by 0 bases, with 7 bases between. The CDR3 has 12 amino acids. The germline V gene has CDR1 SQVTM and CDR2 ANQGSEA. CDR3 sequence reads: CSVYHANYGYTF. CDR3 sequence (DNA): TGCAGCGTTTATCATGCTAACTATGGCTACACCTTC. Combining the CDR3 with reference TRBV29-1 and TRBJ1-2 gives the whole variable domain SAVISQKPSRDICQRGTSLTIQCQVDSQVTMMFWYRQQPGQSLTLIATANQGSEATYESGFVIDKFPISRPNLTFSTLTVSNMSPEDSSIYLCSVYHANYGYTFGSGTRLTVV.

The sample holds a few counts of this clone. This chain uses TRBV6-1 with TRBJ1-1; tentative D call: TRBD1 (5 bases). CDR1 and CDR2 (germline): MNHNS, SASEGT. The CDR3 runs 15 residues. Trimming shortened V by 2 bases and J by 3 bases, and 13 bases separated the two germline ends. The CDR3 loop is CASSERRTPYTEAFF. CDR3 DNA sequence: TGTGCCAGCAGTGAAAGGAGGACACCCTACACTGAAGCTTTCTTT.